This T cell receptor beta chain is drawn from a study of T cells in Graves' hyperthyroidism and ophthalmopathy. Study results and limitations: Most thyroid clonotypes with frequency above 0.001 were detected in blood.

Of note for this clonotype: As yet, its antigen is unknown.

This CDR3 spans 17 amino acids. J gave up 7 bases and V 6 bases, and 13 bases lay outside the gene matches. Germline CDR1 is MNHNS and CDR2 is SASEGT. Patients were excluded for uncontrolled infection, other autoimmune disease, pregnancy or lactation. There were TCR beta CDR3 regions amplified from RNA transcripts. When the TCR CDR3 underwent first-round RT-PCR, the HTBI primer set was used. In TCRdb, the multiplex PCR reads were re-called with MiXCR into one record per CDR3 protein. The table includes 490,000 or so distinct CDR3 sequences, approximately 23% detected once. The sequenced sample consisted of blood. The chain carries TRBV6-1 and TRBJ2-5; TRBD2 matches 14 bases. The clonotype comes from a woman aged 70 to 79 with Graves' ophthalmopathy. In nucleotides, the CDR3 is TGTGCCAGCAGCTTTCGACTAGCGGGAGGGCCAGGAGGGACCCAGTACTTC. Protein: CASSFRLAGGPGGTQYF.